This T cell receptor beta chain emerged from a study of CD8 T cells in ankylosing spondylitis. TCRdb used MiXCR to reprocess the 5' RACE reads, holding one entry per CDR3 protein. The sample lists about 840,000 distinct CDR3 sequences; 12% were seen once. The CDR3 runs to 16 residues. Per germline, CDR1 SGHDT and CDR2 YYEEEE. Between the trimmed V and J ends, which lost 0 bases and 0 bases, there was a span of 12 bases. Regarding the study as a whole: What appeared characteristic of ankylosing spondylitis blood was a TCR beta motif of fewer than ten highly homologous variants. In synovial fluid and blood from reactive arthritis, some motif variants were previously reported.

This clonotype was counted only a few times. What it binds is not known. Sequenced input: blood, either unsorted or a sorted T cell fraction (not recorded which). The chain has TRBV5-6 and TRBJ2-5; D possibly corresponds to TRBD1 (8 bases). The TCR comes from a male donor with ankylosing spondylitis. The CDR3: CASSLDRGRDQETQYF. CDR3 coding DNA: TGTGCCAGCAGCTTGGACAGGGGGAGGGACCAAGAGACCCAGTACTTC.